The 17 T cell receptor beta chains given below trace back to one sample, sequenced in a study of T cell responses to AZD1222 COVID-19 vaccine. TCRdb keeps only in-frame clones here, not all; method: immunoSEQ multiplex PCR. The top ten hold about 1% of the sample, which has about 180,000 clones, roughly 93% seen once. The sequencing used peripheral blood, collected 28 days after the second dose of the MenACWY control vaccine. Every receptor here comes from an adult who received the MenACWY meningococcal vaccine as a control.

A word on this clone: This sample includes further DNA sequences coding for the same CDR3. The V call is TRBV27, the J call TRBJ1-1, with TRBD1 matching over 9 bases. This CDR3 contains 14 residues. The trim removed 5 bases at V and 1 base at J, leaving 2 bases unmatched. Germline V gene lookup returns CDR1 MNHEY and CDR2 SMNVEV (reference sequence). The CDR3 bases are TGTGCCAGCAGTCCGGGACAGGGGAACACTGAAGCTTTCTTT. It encodes CASSPGQGNTEAFF.

This chain uses TRBV5-6 with TRBJ1-6; no definite D call. CDR1 and CDR2 (germline): SGHDT, YYEEEE. The CDR3 length is 17 residues. V lost 3 bases, J lost 3 bases, and 16 bases lay in between. The CDR3 DNA follows: TGTGCCAGCAGCTCTGGACTCTCCGGCGACTATAATTCACCCCTCCACTTT. It specifies CASSSGLSGDYNSPLHF.

This chain links TRBV2 with TRBJ2-3, with 7 bases matching TRBD2. There are 13 residues in the CDR3. Unmatched junction bases numbered 9, after V lost 8 bases and J lost 7 bases. Per germline, CDR1 SNHLY and CDR2 FYNNEI. Here the CDR3 DNA reads TGTGCCAGCCCGGGTGGCGGGGGTCATACGCAGTATTTT. This codes for CASPGGGGHTQYF.

The chain combines TRBV7-8 with TRBJ2-7; a possible D gene is TRBD1 (6 bases). The CDR3 is 15 amino acids. The germline V gene encodes CDR1 SGHVS and CDR2 FQNEAQ. The V end lost 2 bases, the J end lost 4 bases, and 15 bases lay between the germline ends. CDR3 sequence reads: CASSLWDKALYEQYF. CDR3 DNA: TGTGCCAGCAGCTTATGGGACAAAGCCCTTTACGAGCAGTACTTC.

The chain recombines TRBV30 with TRBJ1-3, with 9 positions matching TRBD1. The CDR3 covers 16 residues. V trimming: 0 bases; J trimming: 4 bases; junction bases outside the gene matches: 7. From germline, CDR1 is GTSNPN and CDR2 SVGIG (reference sequence). Here the CDR3 reads CAWSVLDRGIGNTIYF. In nucleotides, the CDR3 is TGTGCCTGGAGTGTACTAGACAGGGGGATAGGAAACACCATATATTTT. The entire variable domain, with the rest obtained from reference TRBV30 and TRBJ1-3, is as follows: SQTIHQWPATLVQPVGSPLSLECTVEGTSNPNLYWYRQAAGRGLQLLFYSVGIGQISSEVPQNLSASRPQDRQFILSSKKLLLSDSGFYLCAWSVLDRGIGNTIYFGEGSWLTVV.

The J gene is TRBJ2-3, the V gene TRBV3-1 (or the pseudogene TRBV3-2); possible D gene TRBD1, 6 bases. This CDR3 spans 13 amino acids. V was trimmed by 3 bases and J by 9 bases, leaving 13 bases between them. The V gene's germline CDR1 is LGHDT and CDR2 YNNKEL (reference sequence). The CDR3 region is CASSQFTGGTQYF. The CDR3 DNA follows: TGTGCCAGCAGCCAGTTTACTGGGGGCACGCAGTATTTT.

V is TRBV28 and J is TRBJ1-3; weak D call: TRBD1 (5 bases). Deletions cut 2 bases from V and 8 bases from J, with 7 bases between. In germline, CDR1 is MDHEN, CDR2 SYDVKM. CDR3 length equals 12 residues. CDR3 sequence reads: CASSLGDDTIYF. For the CDR3, the DNA is TGTGCCAGCAGTTTAGGGGACGACACCATATATTTT.

The chain combines TRBV7-6 with TRBJ2-2; 7 bases match TRBD1. Germline CDR1 reads SGHVS; CDR2 reads FNYEAQ. This CDR3 comprises 16 residues. The ends lost 5 bases at V and 3 bases at J; junction bases unmatched: 9. CDR3 loop: CASSPLTGLDTGELFF. The CDR3 region has the DNA TGTGCCAGCAGCCCCCTGACAGGGTTGGACACCGGGGAGCTGTTTTTT.

The chain carries TRBV28 and TRBJ2-7; tentative D call: TRBD1 (5 bases). The CDR3 sequence is 15 residues long. V dropped 3 bases and J dropped 5 bases, with 17 bases sitting between them. The germline V gene has CDR1 MDHEN and CDR2 SYDVKM. The CDR3 loop reads CASSLKGRVLHEQYF. The CDR3 DNA sequence: TGTGCCAGCAGTTTGAAGGGCAGGGTGCTCCACGAGCAGTACTTC.

V and J are TRBV2 and TRBJ2-7; D may be TRBD1 (5 bases). Germline CDR1 SNHLY, CDR2 FYNNEI. This CDR3 spans 16 amino acids. V was shortened by 6 bases and J by 0 bases, with 18 bases between the two germline ends. In DNA, the CDR3 is TGTGCCAGCAGAGCAACAGGACGCGGCCTCTCCTACGAGCAGTACTTC. Its translation: CASRATGRGLSYEQYF.

The J gene is TRBJ1-5, the V gene TRBV18, with D perhaps matching TRBD1 (6 bases). V lost 6 bases and J 4 bases, leaving 19 bases between the germline ends. Germline V CDR1 and CDR2: KGHSH, LQKENI. The CDR3 has 16 amino acids. The CDR3 DNA sequence: TGTGCCAGCTCTGGGTCCTCGGGGGCAGGGAATCAGCCCCAGCATTTT. This gives the protein CASSGSSGAGNQPQHF.

J is TRBJ2-5 and V is TRBV7-6; tentatively, D is TRBD1 (6 bases). There are 15 residues in the CDR3. The germline V gene has CDR1 SGHVS and CDR2 FNYEAQ. Between the trimmed V and J ends, which lost 1 base and 2 bases, there was a span of 11 bases. The CDR3 DNA follows: TGTGCCAGCAGCTTAGATTGGGGGCCACAAGAGACCCAGTACTTC. It yields the protein CASSLDWGPQETQYF.

This clone has more than one count but fewer than ten. This chain uses TRBV6-5 with TRBJ2-5; D is possibly TRBD1 (5 bases). CDR1 is MNHEY and CDR2 is SVGAGI in the germline V gene. CDR3 length equals 15 residues. The V gene lost 2 bases and the J gene lost 5 bases, with 15 bases spanning the gap. The CDR3 loop is CASSYGPGLGETQYF. CDR3 nucleotides: TGTGCCAGCAGTTACGGGCCAGGGTTAGGGGAGACCCAGTACTTC.

V is TRBV27 and J is TRBJ1-1, with D uncertain. Trimming shortened V by 6 bases and J by 1 base, and 9 bases separated the two germline ends. This CDR3 is built from 13 residues. CDR1 MNHEY and CDR2 SMNVEV come from the germline V gene (reference sequence). The CDR3 protein is CASRDQSNTEAFF. The DNA of the CDR3 is TGTGCCAGCAGAGATCAATCGAACACTGAAGCTTTCTTT.

The table lists this clone with a count of one. The chain uses TRBV3-1 (or the pseudogene TRBV3-2) and TRBJ1-1; D gene ambiguous. Germline V gene lookup returns CDR1 LGHDT and CDR2 YNNKEL (reference sequence). V was pared by 4 bases and J by 1 base, with 10 bases between. The CDR3 runs 14 residues. CDR3 region: CASSLGQPNTEAFF. The CDR3 DNA reads TGTGCCAGCAGCCTTGGGCAGCCGAACACTGAAGCTTTCTTT.

The chain's CDR3 is CAIREDSSSYEQYF. In DNA, the CDR3 is TGTGCCATCAGAGAGGACAGTTCCTCCTACGAGCAGTACTTC. This chain links TRBV10-3 with TRBJ2-7, with a possible D match to TRBD1 (6 bases). Germline CDR1 ENHRY, CDR2 SYGVKD. The CDR3 has 14 amino acids. Between the trimmed V and J ends, which lost 6 bases and 0 bases, there was a span of 12 bases.

The chain joins TRBV28 to TRBJ1-2, with 10 bases fitting TRBD1. This CDR3 is 16 amino acids long. The V gene's germline CDR1 is MDHEN and CDR2 SYDVKM. Losses at the gene ends were 5 bases for V and 7 bases for J; bases not matched to a gene: 13. The CDR3 loop reads CASSPRDDRGRFGYTF. Here the CDR3 DNA reads TGTGCCAGCAGTCCCCGCGATGACAGGGGGCGTTTTGGCTACACCTTC.